This entry lists 5 T cell receptor beta chains sequenced from one sample in a study of blood T cell repertoires in COVID-19. Sequencing used immunoSEQ multiplex PCR; TCRdb keeps in-frame clones, though not all of them. This sample carries under 550,000 clones, 70% to 90% of them seen once, and the ten largest clones take about 0.91%. The sequencing input was peripheral blood. The receptor source for this set is a man aged 18 to 30 with COVID-19, enrolled during active disease.

The chain combines TRBV15 with TRBJ2-5; maybe TRBD1 (6 bases). The CDR3 consists of 16 residues. V lost 5 bases, J lost 5 bases, and 21 bases lay in between. The germline V gene encodes CDR1 LNHNV and CDR2 YYDKDF (reference sequence). The CDR3 DNA reads as TGTGCCACCAGCGCAGGGGACGGGTCATCTTGGGAGACCCAGTACTTC. Protein: CATSAGDGSSWETQYF.

V is TRBV6-6 and J is TRBJ2-7, with TRBD1 as a possible D gene (7 bases). The germline V and J ends were trimmed by 6 bases and 4 bases, with 13 bases remaining between them. CDR3 length: 13 residues. Germline CDR1 MNHNY, CDR2 SVGAGI (reference sequence). Here the CDR3 reads CASSTGAGYEQYF. The CDR3, as DNA: TGTGCCAGCAGCACAGGGGCGGGGTACGAGCAGTACTTC.

The count of this clone is one. The V gene is TRBV5-1, the J gene TRBJ2-3, with 8 bases that match TRBD1. V was clipped by 0 bases and J by 6 bases; unmatched bases: 6. The CDR3 length is 15 residues. In germline, CDR1 is SGHRS, CDR2 YFSETQ. The CDR3 DNA follows: TGCGCCAGCAGCTTGGAACCAGGGGGCCCCGATACGCAGTATTTT. It codes for CASSLEPGGPDTQYF.

The rearrangement uses TRBV19 and TRBJ1-1; perhaps TRBD1 as D (6 bases). V was shortened by 6 bases and J by 6 bases, with 20 bases between the two germline ends. Per germline, CDR1 LNHDA and CDR2 SQIVND (reference sequence). The CDR3 length is 15 residues. This chain's CDR3 is CASRPRTVPGPEAFF. CDR3 bases: TGTGCCAGTAGGCCAAGGACAGTACCTGGCCCTGAAGCTTTCTTT.

This clone was counted a single time. The chain couples TRBV19 to TRBJ2-2; TRBD2 agrees at 8 bases. The CDR3 is made up of 18 amino acids. Germline-derived CDR1 and CDR2 are LNHDA and SQIVND (reference sequence). Trimming cost V 7 bases and J 2 bases; bases outside gene matches: 15. The CDR3 protein is CASIPGGARDINTGELFF. Here the CDR3 DNA reads TGTGCCAGTATCCCGGGGGGGGCACGGGACATTAACACCGGGGAGCTGTTTTTT. Combining the CDR3 with reference TRBV19 and TRBJ2-2 gives the whole variable domain DGGITQSPKYLFRKEGQNVTLSCEQNLNHDAMYWYRQDPGQGLRLIYYSQIVNDFQKGDIAEGYSVSREKKESFPLTVTSAQKNPTAFYLCASIPGGARDINTGELFFGEGSRLTVL.